The 30 T cell receptor beta chains below all came from one sample that was sequenced in a study of identical twins. TCRdb re-analysed the 5' RACE reads in MiXCR, keeping a single row per CDR3 protein. The sample includes 430,000 or so distinct CDR3 sequences, 20% to 30% of them seen just once. The sample was also linked to a second study, of T cells expressing NK-cell markers.

The specimen was CD4+ T cells sorted from blood. The origin of the receptors is a woman between 18 and 29 years old in good health.

J is TRBJ1-2 and V is TRBV3-1; D not resolved. CDR1 is LGHDT, CDR2 YNNKEL, per germline (reference sequence). CDR3 size: 16 residues. V was cut by 3 bases and J by 6 bases, with 20 bases left in between. This CDR3 reads CASSQRRFPSTDGYTF. In DNA form, the CDR3 reads TGTGCCAGCAGCCAGAGAAGGTTCCCGTCCACCGATGGCTACACCTTC.

This chain joins TRBV15 and TRBJ2-1; D remains unclear. Per the germline V gene, CDR1 is LNHNV and CDR2 is YYDKDF (reference sequence). The CDR3 contains 16 residues. Deletions cut 0 bases from V and 5 bases from J, with 14 bases between. The CDR3 region is CATSRDVQKADNEQFF. Here the CDR3 DNA reads TGTGCCACCAGCAGAGATGTTCAGAAGGCCGACAATGAGCAGTTCTTC.

The V gene is TRBV6-1, the J gene TRBJ1-4; D unresolved. V was clipped by 6 bases and J by 2 bases, with 13 bases between them. CDR3 length equals 15 residues. CDR1 and CDR2 (germline): MNHNS, SASEGT. The chain's CDR3 is CASSRDLQTNEKLFF. The CDR3 DNA follows: TGTGCCAGCAGCCGAGATCTACAGACTAATGAAAAACTGTTTTTT.

The V gene is TRBV12-3 or TRBV12-4, the J gene TRBJ1-6, with 8 bases fitting TRBD1. This CDR3 comprises 14 residues. After removal of 7 bases from V and 10 bases from J, the junction contained 9 bases not matched to a gene. This chain's CDR3 is CASTSDRGVSPLHF. CDR3 nucleotides: TGTGCCAGCACCTCTGACAGGGGCGTATCACCCCTCCACTTT.

The chain uses TRBV7-2 and TRBJ2-3; TRBD2 might be the D (6 bases). The germline V gene has CDR1 SGHTA and CDR2 FQGNSA. The V and J ends lost 3 bases and 1 base respectively, with 11 bases between them. The CDR3 has 15 amino acids. The CDR3 here is CASSFRSGRTDTQYF. The CDR3 region has the DNA TGTGCCAGCAGCTTCCGTAGCGGACGCACAGATACGCAGTATTTT. The variable domain in full, with the rest retrieved from reference TRBV7-2 and TRBJ2-3, is GAGVSQSPSNKVTEKGKDVELRCDPISGHTALYWYRQSLGQGLEFLIYFQGNSAPDKSGLPSDRFSAERTGGSVSTLTIQRTQQEDSAVYLCASSFRSGRTDTQYFGPGTRLTVL.

The rearrangement links TRBV7-2 to TRBJ2-3; perhaps D is TRBD1 or TRBD2 (6 bases each). The germline V and J ends were trimmed by 8 bases and 7 bases, with 22 bases remaining between them. The CDR3 sequence is 15 residues long. CDR1 SGHTA and CDR2 FQGNSA come from the germline V gene. The CDR3 reads CASAPPGASGYTQYF. The CDR3 DNA reads as TGTGCCAGCGCCCCACCGGGGGCCAGTGGTTATACGCAGTATTTT.

This rearrangement joins TRBV2 to TRBJ2-3; D gene unclear. V was clipped by 7 bases and J by 0 bases, with 5 bases between them. The germline V gene encodes CDR1 SNHLY and CDR2 FYNNEI. This CDR3 region has 12 residues. CDR3 bases: TGTGCCAGCAAACCGAGCACAGATACGCAGTATTTT. Its protein product is CASKPSTDTQYF.

There are a few counts of this clonotype. The chain couples TRBV18 to TRBJ2-3; D is unresolved. Trimming left V 2 bases short and J 0 bases short, with 15 bases between. The CDR3 totals 17 residues. CDR1 is KGHSH and CDR2 is LQKENI in the germline V gene. The CDR3 nucleotides read TGTGCCAGCTCACCATTGGACCGCTCTACTAGCACAGATACGCAGTATTTT. Protein product: CASSPLDRSTSTDTQYF. The complete variable domain, with remaining parts taken from reference TRBV18 and TRBJ2-3, reads NAGVMQNPRHLVRRRGQEARLRCSPMKGHSHVYWYRQLPEEGLKFMVYLQKENIIDESGMPKERFSAEFPKEGPSILRIQQVVRGDSAAYFCASSPLDRSTSTDTQYFGPGTRLTVL.

In its sample, this clonotype was seen many times. The chain joins TRBV20-1 to TRBJ2-5; D remains unclear. This CDR3 has 14 amino acids. Germline CDR1 and CDR2: DFQATT and SNEGSKA (reference sequence). Trimming stripped 4 bases from V and 1 base from J, with 13 bases between. CDR3 residues: CSANRLDFQETQYF. The CDR3 DNA reads TGCAGTGCTAATCGGCTAGATTTCCAAGAGACCCAGTACTTC.

This clonotype was counted a few times. J is TRBJ1-5 and V is TRBV24-1, with 7 positions matching TRBD1. CDR3 length: 16 residues. V gave up 12 bases and J gave up 0 bases; unmatched junction bases: 13. Germline V lookup: CDR1 KGHDR, CDR2 SFDVKD. In DNA form, the CDR3 reads TGTGCCCCCTCTTTCACTACAGGGGATAGCAATCAGCCCCAGCATTTT. It translates to CAPSFTTGDSNQPQHF.

The gene calls are TRBV5-6 and TRBJ2-2, with 7 positions matching TRBD1. This CDR3 region has 16 residues. The germline V gene has CDR1 SGHDT and CDR2 YYEEEE. Losses at the gene ends were 7 bases for V and 1 base for J; bases not matched to a gene: 10. CDR3 coding DNA: TGTGCCAGCTCTGGGCGGTACAGGGGGAACACCGGGGAGCTGTTTTTT. Its translation is CASSGRYRGNTGELFF.

The chain joins TRBV5-1 to TRBJ2-7; 12 bases line up with TRBD2. The CDR3 is 15 residues long. Germline V gene data show CDR1 as SGHRS and CDR2 as YFSETQ. V shed 4 bases, J shed 2 bases, and the junction held 4 bases outside the gene matches. The CDR3 loop reads CASSPRTSGAYEQYF. In DNA, the CDR3 is TGCGCCAGCAGCCCTCGGACTAGCGGGGCCTACGAGCAGTACTTC. The full variable domain, completed using reference TRBV5-1 and TRBJ2-7, is KAGVTQTPRYLIKTRGQQVTLSCSPISGHRSVSWYQQTPGQGLQFLFEYFSETQRNKGNFPGRFSGRQFSNSRSEMNVSTLELGDSALYLCASSPRTSGAYEQYFGPGTRLTVT.

V is TRBV10-1 and J is TRBJ2-7; possibly TRBD2 for D (6 bases). Deletions cut 2 bases from V and 2 bases from J, with 10 bases between. The CDR3 loop spans 14 amino acids. Germline CDR1 is WNHNN and CDR2 is SYGVQD (reference sequence). The CDR3: CASSEHGRAYEQYF. For the CDR3, the DNA is TGCGCCAGCAGTGAGCACGGGAGAGCCTACGAGCAGTACTTC.

The chain is built from TRBV11-2 and TRBJ2-3, with TRBD2 matching over 11 bases. The V and J ends lost 4 bases and 0 bases, in that order; junction bases with no gene match: 9. Germline CDR1 and CDR2: SGHAT and FQNNGV. The CDR3 totals 18 residues. CDR3 amino acids: CASSSPTTSGGSTDTQYF. In nucleotides, the CDR3 is TGTGCCAGCAGCTCTCCCACCACTAGCGGGGGTAGCACAGATACGCAGTATTTT.

This clonotype was recorded a few times. This chain joins TRBV5-1 and TRBJ2-7; D is ambiguous. The V and J ends lost 2 bases and 3 bases respectively, with 12 bases between them. The CDR3 spans 14 residues. The germline V gene has CDR1 SGHRS and CDR2 YFSETQ. CDR3 residues: CASSLHRSHYEQYF. Written as DNA, the CDR3 is TGCGCCAGCAGCTTACATAGATCCCACTACGAGCAGTACTTC.

The gene calls are TRBV27 and TRBJ1-5; 10 positions agree with TRBD1. CDR3 size: 17 residues. V was clipped by 3 bases and J by 6 bases; unmatched bases: 11. Germline V gene lookup returns CDR1 MNHEY and CDR2 SMNVEV (reference sequence). CDR3 loop: CASSLGQGRSRGQPQHF. The CDR3 coding sequence is TGTGCCAGCAGTTTGGGACAGGGGAGGTCTCGAGGTCAGCCCCAGCATTTT.

This chain joins TRBV20-1 and TRBJ2-2, with a possible D match to TRBD1 (6 bases). Trimming stripped 3 bases from V and 2 bases from J, with 10 bases between. The CDR3 contains 14 residues. Germline V lookup: CDR1 DFQATT, CDR2 SNEGSKA (reference sequence). The CDR3 sequence is CSARGHGNTGELFF. In DNA form, the CDR3 reads TGCAGTGCTAGGGGACACGGAAACACCGGGGAGCTGTTTTTT.

This clonotype was recorded a few times. The CDR3 region has the DNA TGCAGCGTTGAAGGTAGCGGGAGGGCCGATACGCAGTATTTT. This codes for CSVEGSGRADTQYF. The chain joins TRBV29-1 to TRBJ2-3; TRBD2 matches at 11 bases. Germline lookup yields CDR1 SQVTM and CDR2 ANQGSEA. The trim removed 1 base at V and 6 bases at J, leaving 3 bases unmatched. The CDR3 contains 14 residues.

The chain uses TRBV6-1 and TRBJ2-7; no definite D call. Germline CDR1 is MNHNS and CDR2 is SASEGT. This CDR3 region has 14 residues. With 7 bases removed from V and 6 bases from J, the gap between germline ends came to 19 bases. CDR3 loop: CASTPTRQLAEQYF. The CDR3 coding sequence is TGTGCCAGCACCCCTACGAGACAATTAGCCGAGCAGTACTTC.

This sequence joins TRBV7-2 and TRBJ2-1; 14 bases fit TRBD2. The CDR3 loop spans 15 amino acids. Trimming cost V 5 bases and J 7 bases; bases outside gene matches: 4. CDR1 SGHTA and CDR2 FQGNSA come from the germline V gene. Here the CDR3 DNA reads TGTGCCAGCAGCACCGGGACTAGCGGGAGAAATGAGCAGTTCTTC. It is translated as CASSTGTSGRNEQFF. Based on the CDR3 plus reference TRBV7-2 and TRBJ2-1, the full variable domain is GAGVSQSPSNKVTEKGKDVELRCDPISGHTALYWYRQSLGQGLEFLIYFQGNSAPDKSGLPSDRFSAERTGGSVSTLTIQRTQQEDSAVYLCASSTGTSGRNEQFFGPGTRLTVL.

This chain connects TRBV7-9 to TRBJ1-1; 11 bases align to TRBD1. This CDR3 is built from 13 residues. V trimming: 0 bases; J trimming: 12 bases; junction bases outside the gene matches: 3. Looked up from germline, CDR1 is SEHNR and CDR2 is FQNEAQ (reference sequence). Written as DNA, the CDR3 is TGTGCCAGCAGCTTAGCAGGGACAGGGGGTACTTTCTTT. This encodes CASSLAGTGGTFF.

This clonotype has only a few counts. This chain joins TRBV29-1 and TRBJ1-2, with D unclear. Germline CDR1 reads SQVTM; CDR2 reads ANQGSEA. This CDR3 is built from 12 residues. The V and J ends lost 1 base and 7 bases respectively, with 10 bases between them. This CDR3 reads CSVEGQVAGYTF. The CDR3 DNA follows: TGCAGCGTTGAAGGTCAGGTAGCTGGCTACACCTTC. Variable domain in full (rest from reference TRBV29-1 and TRBJ1-2): SAVISQKPSRDICQRGTSLTIQCQVDSQVTMMFWYRQQPGQSLTLIATANQGSEATYESGFVIDKFPISRPNLTFSTLTVSNMSPEDSSIYLCSVEGQVAGYTFGSGTRLTVV.

This clonotype was counted a few times. The chain has TRBV9 and TRBJ1-1, with D hard to call. The V end was cut by 2 bases, the J end by 1 base, with 12 bases between. This CDR3 has 15 residues. Germline V gives CDR1 SGDLS, CDR2 YYNGEE. The DNA of the CDR3 is TGTGCCAGCAGCGTGACCCACGGGAGGAACACTGAAGCTTTCTTT. Residues: CASSVTHGRNTEAFF.

J is TRBJ2-1 and V is TRBV12-3 or TRBV12-4; D is unresolved. The CDR3 contains 14 residues. V lost 3 bases, J lost 6 bases, and 12 bases lay in between. CDR3 sequence: CASSFGAQINEQFF. The CDR3, as DNA: TGTGCCAGCAGTTTTGGAGCACAAATCAATGAGCAGTTCTTC.

The chain employs TRBV7-8 and TRBJ2-3; unclear D gene. The ends were cut back, 1 base at V and 8 bases at J, with 13 bases in the middle. Germline V gene sequence: CDR1 SGHVS, CDR2 FQNEAQ. The CDR3 extends over 14 amino acids. The CDR3 loop reads CASSLGTARVTQYF. The CDR3 nucleotides are TGTGCCAGCAGCTTAGGGACGGCGCGAGTTACGCAGTATTTT.

This clonotype was counted a few times. The chain has TRBV20-1 and TRBJ2-3; D possibly uses TRBD1 or TRBD2 (5 bases each). With 6 bases removed from V and 2 bases from J, the gap between germline ends came to 15 bases. The CDR3 contains 14 residues. The germline V gene encodes CDR1 DFQATT and CDR2 SNEGSKA (reference sequence). CDR3 sequence reads: CSAGPGTYTDTQYF. CDR3 bases: TGCAGTGCAGGACCAGGGACCTACACAGATACGCAGTATTTT.

This sequence joins TRBV15 and TRBJ1-1; TRBD1 might be the D (6 bases). CDR1 and CDR2 from the germline V gene are LNHNV and YYDKDF (reference sequence). V gave up 5 bases and J gave up 2 bases, with 18 bases separating them. The CDR3 has 16 amino acids. The CDR3 is CATSRTAQRLNTEAFF. CDR3 DNA sequence: TGTGCCACCAGCCGGACAGCCCAAAGGTTAAACACTGAAGCTTTCTTT. The variable domain in full, completed from reference TRBV15 and TRBJ1-1, reads DAMVIQNPRYQVTQFGKPVTLSCSQTLNHNVMYWYQQKSSQAPKLLFHYYDKDFNNEADTPDNFQSRRPNTSFCFLDIRSPGLGDTAMYLCATSRTAQRLNTEAFFGQGTRLTVV.

This clonotype was seen a handful of times. The V gene is TRBV5-1, the J gene TRBJ1-1; 10 positions agree with TRBD1. Germline CDR1 SGHRS, CDR2 YFSETQ. The V and J ends lost 4 bases and 7 bases, in that order; junction bases with no gene match: 7. The CDR3 runs 14 residues. CDR3 sequence reads: CASSVRDRGGEAFF. CDR3 nucleotide sequence: TGCGCCAGCAGCGTCCGGGACAGGGGCGGTGAAGCTTTCTTT.

This clonotype was seen only a few times. The rearrangement uses TRBV5-1 and TRBJ2-1; 7 positions match TRBD1. V lost 1 base, J lost 9 bases, and 7 bases stayed unmatched. CDR1 and CDR2 from the germline V gene are SGHRS and YFSETQ. The CDR3 sequence is 14 residues long. CDR3 residues: CASSLIGGEGEQFF. The CDR3 DNA follows: TGCGCCAGCAGCTTGATAGGGGGCGAAGGTGAGCAGTTCTTC.

The chain recombines TRBV15 with TRBJ1-1; no clear D gene. The CDR3 consists of 13 residues. CDR1 and CDR2 from the germline V gene are LNHNV and YYDKDF (reference sequence). V was trimmed by 0 bases and J by 1 base, leaving 3 bases between them. CDR3 coding DNA: TGTGCCACCAGCAGAGACGGGAACACTGAAGCTTTCTTT. It yields the protein CATSRDGNTEAFF.